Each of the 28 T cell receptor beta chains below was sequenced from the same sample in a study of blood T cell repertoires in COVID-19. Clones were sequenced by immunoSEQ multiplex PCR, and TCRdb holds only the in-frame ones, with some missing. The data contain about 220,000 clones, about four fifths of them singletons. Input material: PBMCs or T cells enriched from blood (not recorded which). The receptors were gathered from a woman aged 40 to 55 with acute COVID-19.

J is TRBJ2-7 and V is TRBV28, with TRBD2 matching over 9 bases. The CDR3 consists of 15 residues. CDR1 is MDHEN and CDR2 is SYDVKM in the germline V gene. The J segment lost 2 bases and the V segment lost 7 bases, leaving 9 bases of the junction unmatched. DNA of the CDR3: TGTGCCAGCACCCACTCGGCTAGCGGGGCCTACGAGCAGTACTTC. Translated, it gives CASTHSASGAYEQYF.

CDR3 loop: CASSLKAGGQNEQFF. The CDR3 DNA reads TGTGCCAGCAGCTTAAAAGCGGGGGGTCAAAATGAGCAGTTCTTC. The chain is built from TRBV7-2 and TRBJ2-1; 9 bases line up with TRBD2. The trim removed 2 bases at V and 7 bases at J, leaving 6 bases unmatched. CDR3 length: 15 residues. Germline assignment: CDR1 SGHTA and CDR2 FQGNSA.

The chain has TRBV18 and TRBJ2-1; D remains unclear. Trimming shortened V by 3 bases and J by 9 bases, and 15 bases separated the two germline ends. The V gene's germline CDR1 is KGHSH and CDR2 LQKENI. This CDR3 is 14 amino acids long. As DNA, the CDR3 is TGTGCCAGCTCACCCCTCCTTCCTAATGGTGAGCAGTTCTTC. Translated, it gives CASSPLLPNGEQFF. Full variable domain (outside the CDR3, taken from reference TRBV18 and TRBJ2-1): NAGVMQNPRHLVRRRGQEARLRCSPMKGHSHVYWYRQLPEEGLKFMVYLQKENIIDESGMPKERFSAEFPKEGPSILRIQQVVRGDSAAYFCASSPLLPNGEQFFGPGTRLTVL.

The CDR3 coding sequence is TGTGCCACCAGTGATTGGCCCCAGACAGGGTCGGATGAGCAGTTCTTC. This gives the protein CATSDWPQTGSDEQFF. The chain recombines TRBV24-1 with TRBJ2-1, with TRBD1 matching 7 bases. CDR1 KGHDR and CDR2 SFDVKD come from the germline V gene. The J segment lost 8 bases and the V segment lost 2 bases, leaving 11 bases of the junction unmatched. The CDR3 totals 16 residues.

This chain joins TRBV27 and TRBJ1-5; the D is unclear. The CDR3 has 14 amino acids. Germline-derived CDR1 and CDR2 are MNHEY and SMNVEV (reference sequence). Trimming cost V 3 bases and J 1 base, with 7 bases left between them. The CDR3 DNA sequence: TGTGCCAGCAGTTTGGAGCGCAGCAATCAGCCCCAGCATTTT. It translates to CASSLERSNQPQHF.

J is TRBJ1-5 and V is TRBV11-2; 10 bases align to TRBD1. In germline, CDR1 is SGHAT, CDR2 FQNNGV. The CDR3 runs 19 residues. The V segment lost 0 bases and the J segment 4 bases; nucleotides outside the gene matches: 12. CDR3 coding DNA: TGTGCCAGCAGCTTAGATTATTCAAGGGGACAGGGGCGGAATCAGCCCCAGCATTTT. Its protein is CASSLDYSRGQGRNQPQHF.

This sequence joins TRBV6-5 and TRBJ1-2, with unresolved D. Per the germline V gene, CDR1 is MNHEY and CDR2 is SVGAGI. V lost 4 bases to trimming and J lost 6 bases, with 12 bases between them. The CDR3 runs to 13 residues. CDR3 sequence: CASSSGLLDGYTF. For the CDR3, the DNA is TGTGCCAGCAGTTCGGGTCTACTGGATGGCTACACCTTC.

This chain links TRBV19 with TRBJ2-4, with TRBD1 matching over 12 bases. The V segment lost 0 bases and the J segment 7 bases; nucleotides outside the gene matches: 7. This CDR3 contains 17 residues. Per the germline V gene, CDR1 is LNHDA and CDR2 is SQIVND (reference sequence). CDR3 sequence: CASSIEGQGANRNIQYF. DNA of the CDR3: TGTGCCAGTAGTATAGAGGGACAGGGGGCTAATAGGAACATTCAGTACTTC.

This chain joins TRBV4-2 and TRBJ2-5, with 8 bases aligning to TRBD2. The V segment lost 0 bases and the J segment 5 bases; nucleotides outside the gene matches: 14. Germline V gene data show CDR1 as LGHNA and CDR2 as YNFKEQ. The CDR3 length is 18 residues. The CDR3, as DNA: TGTGCCAGCAGCCAAGAAAGGGCAACGGGGGGGCCGAGTGAGACCCAGTACTTC. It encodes CASSQERATGGPSETQYF.

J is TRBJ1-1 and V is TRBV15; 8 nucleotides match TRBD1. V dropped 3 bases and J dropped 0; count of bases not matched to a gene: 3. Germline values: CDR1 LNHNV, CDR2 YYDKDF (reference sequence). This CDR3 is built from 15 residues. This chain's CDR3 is CATSRSGQVNTEAFF. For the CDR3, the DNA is TGTGCCACCAGCAGGTCGGGACAGGTGAACACTGAAGCTTTCTTT.

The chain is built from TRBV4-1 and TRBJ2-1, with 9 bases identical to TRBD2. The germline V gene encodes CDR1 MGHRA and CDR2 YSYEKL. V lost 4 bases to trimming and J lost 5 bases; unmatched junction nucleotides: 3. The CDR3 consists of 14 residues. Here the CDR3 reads CASSPRTSDNEQFF. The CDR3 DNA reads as TGCGCCAGCAGCCCCCGGACTAGCGACAATGAGCAGTTCTTC.

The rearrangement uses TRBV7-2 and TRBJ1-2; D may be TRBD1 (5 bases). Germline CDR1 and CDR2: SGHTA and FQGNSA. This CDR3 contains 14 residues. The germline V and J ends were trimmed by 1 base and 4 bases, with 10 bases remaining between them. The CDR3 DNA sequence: TGTGCCAGCAGCTTAGTTGGCAGGGTCTATGGCTACACCTTC. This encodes CASSLVGRVYGYTF.

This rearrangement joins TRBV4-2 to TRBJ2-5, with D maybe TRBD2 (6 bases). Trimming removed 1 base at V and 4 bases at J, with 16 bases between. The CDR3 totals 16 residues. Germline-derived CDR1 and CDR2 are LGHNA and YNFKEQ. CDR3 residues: CASSQASGESGETQYF. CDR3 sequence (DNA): TGTGCCAGCAGCCAAGCTTCGGGGGAGTCGGGAGAGACCCAGTACTTC.

This CDR3 reads CASSEPALATYEQYF. The DNA of the CDR3 is TGCGCCAGCAGTGAGCCCGCCCTGGCCACCTACGAGCAGTACTTC. The rearrangement joins TRBV10-1 to TRBJ2-7, with D unresolved. The CDR3 loop spans 15 amino acids. The germline gives CDR1 WNHNN, CDR2 SYGVQD (reference sequence). V lost 2 bases to trimming and J lost 2 bases, with 13 bases between them.

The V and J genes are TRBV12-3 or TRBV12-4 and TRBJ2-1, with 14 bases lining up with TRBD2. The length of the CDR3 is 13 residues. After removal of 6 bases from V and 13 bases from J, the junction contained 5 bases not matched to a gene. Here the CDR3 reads CASSPGLAGGQFF. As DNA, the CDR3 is TGTGCCAGCAGCCCCGGACTAGCGGGAGGCCAGTTCTTC.

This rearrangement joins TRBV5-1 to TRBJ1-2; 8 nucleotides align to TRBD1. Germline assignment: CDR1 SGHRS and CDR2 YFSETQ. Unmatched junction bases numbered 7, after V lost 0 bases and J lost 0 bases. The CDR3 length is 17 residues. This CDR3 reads CASSLAGRGPSNYGYTF. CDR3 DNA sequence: TGCGCCAGCAGCTTGGCGGGCAGGGGGCCCTCTAACTATGGCTACACCTTC.

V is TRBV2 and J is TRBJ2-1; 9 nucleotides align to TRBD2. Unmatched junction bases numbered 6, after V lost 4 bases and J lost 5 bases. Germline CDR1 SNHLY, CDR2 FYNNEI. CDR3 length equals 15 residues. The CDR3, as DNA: TGTGCCAGCAGTGTGGTAGCGGGGGCCCACAATGAGCAGTTCTTC. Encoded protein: CASSVVAGAHNEQFF.

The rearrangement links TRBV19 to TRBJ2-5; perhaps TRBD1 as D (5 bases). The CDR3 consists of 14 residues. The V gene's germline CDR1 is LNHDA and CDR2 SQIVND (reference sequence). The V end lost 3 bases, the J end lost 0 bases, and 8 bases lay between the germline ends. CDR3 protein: CASSISGYQETQYF. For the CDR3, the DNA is TGTGCCAGTAGTATTTCAGGGTACCAAGAGACCCAGTACTTC.

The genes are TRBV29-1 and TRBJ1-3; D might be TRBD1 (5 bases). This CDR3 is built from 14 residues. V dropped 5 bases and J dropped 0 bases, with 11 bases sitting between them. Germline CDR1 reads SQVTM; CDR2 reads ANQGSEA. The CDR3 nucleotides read TGCAGCGTTCGAGACAGCTACTCTGGAAACACCATATATTTT. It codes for CSVRDSYSGNTIYF.

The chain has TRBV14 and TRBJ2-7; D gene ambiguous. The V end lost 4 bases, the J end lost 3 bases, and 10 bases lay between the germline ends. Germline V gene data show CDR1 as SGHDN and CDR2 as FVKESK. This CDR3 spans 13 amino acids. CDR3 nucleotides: TGTGCCAGCAGCCCCAGTTATGGCTACGAGCAGTACTTC. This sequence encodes CASSPSYGYEQYF.

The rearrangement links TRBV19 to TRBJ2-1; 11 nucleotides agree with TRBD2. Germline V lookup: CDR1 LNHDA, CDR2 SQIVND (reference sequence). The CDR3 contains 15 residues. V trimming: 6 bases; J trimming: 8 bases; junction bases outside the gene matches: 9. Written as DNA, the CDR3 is TGTGCCAGTAGAACTAGCGGGAGTTTTTTTGATGAGCAGTTCTTC. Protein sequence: CASRTSGSFFDEQFF.

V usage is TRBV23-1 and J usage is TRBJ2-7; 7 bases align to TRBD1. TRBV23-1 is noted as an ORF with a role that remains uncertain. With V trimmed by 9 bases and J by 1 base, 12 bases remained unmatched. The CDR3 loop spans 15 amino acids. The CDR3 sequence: CARCSKGQLSYEQYF. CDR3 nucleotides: TGCGCCAGATGTTCGAAGGGACAGCTATCCTACGAGCAGTACTTC.

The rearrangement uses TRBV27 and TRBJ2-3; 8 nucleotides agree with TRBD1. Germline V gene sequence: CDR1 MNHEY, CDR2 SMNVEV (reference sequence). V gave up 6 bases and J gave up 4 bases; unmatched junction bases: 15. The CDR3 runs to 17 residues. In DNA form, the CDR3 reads TGTGCCAGCAGACTCTTTGGGACAGGAAAGTCGGCAGATACGCAGTATTTT. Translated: CASRLFGTGKSADTQYF.

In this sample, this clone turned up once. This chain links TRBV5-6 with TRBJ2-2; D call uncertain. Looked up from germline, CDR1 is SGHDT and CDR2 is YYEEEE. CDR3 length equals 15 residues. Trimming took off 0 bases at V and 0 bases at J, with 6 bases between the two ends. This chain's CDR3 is CASSLGSSNTGELFF. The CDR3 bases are TGTGCCAGCAGCTTGGGTAGTTCGAACACCGGGGAGCTGTTTTTT. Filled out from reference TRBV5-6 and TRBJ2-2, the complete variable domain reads DAGVTQSPTHLIKTRGQQVTLRCSPKSGHDTVSWYQQALGQGPQFIFQYYEEEERQRGNFPDRFSGHQFPNYSSELNVNALLLGDSALYLCASSLGSSNTGELFFGEGSRLTVL.

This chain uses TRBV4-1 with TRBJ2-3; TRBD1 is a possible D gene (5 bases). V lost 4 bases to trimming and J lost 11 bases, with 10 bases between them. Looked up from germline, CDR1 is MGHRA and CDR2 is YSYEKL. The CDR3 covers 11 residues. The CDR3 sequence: CASSLWGEQYF. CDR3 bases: TGCGCCAGCAGCCTTTGGGGCGAGCAGTATTTT.

The DNA of the CDR3 is TGCAGTGCTAGTGGGGAGGTTAACACTGAAGCTTTCTTT. It specifies CSASGEVNTEAFF. The chain combines TRBV20-1 with TRBJ1-1; no clear D gene. The V end lost 3 bases, the J end lost 2 bases, and 10 bases lay between the germline ends. Germline CDR1 and CDR2: DFQATT and SNEGSKA (reference sequence). This CDR3 region has 13 residues.

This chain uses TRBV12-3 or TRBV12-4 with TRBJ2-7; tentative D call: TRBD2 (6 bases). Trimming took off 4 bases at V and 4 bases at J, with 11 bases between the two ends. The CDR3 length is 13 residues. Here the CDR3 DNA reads TGTGCCAGCAGTTACTTGGGGGGATACGAGCAGTACTTC. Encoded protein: CASSYLGGYEQYF.

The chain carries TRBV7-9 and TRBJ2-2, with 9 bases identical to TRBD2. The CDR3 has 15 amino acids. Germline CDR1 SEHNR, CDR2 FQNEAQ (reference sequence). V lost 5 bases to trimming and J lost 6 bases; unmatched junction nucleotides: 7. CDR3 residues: CASSVRLAAAGELFF. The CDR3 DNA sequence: TGTGCCAGCAGCGTTAGACTAGCGGCCGCCGGGGAGCTGTTTTTT.